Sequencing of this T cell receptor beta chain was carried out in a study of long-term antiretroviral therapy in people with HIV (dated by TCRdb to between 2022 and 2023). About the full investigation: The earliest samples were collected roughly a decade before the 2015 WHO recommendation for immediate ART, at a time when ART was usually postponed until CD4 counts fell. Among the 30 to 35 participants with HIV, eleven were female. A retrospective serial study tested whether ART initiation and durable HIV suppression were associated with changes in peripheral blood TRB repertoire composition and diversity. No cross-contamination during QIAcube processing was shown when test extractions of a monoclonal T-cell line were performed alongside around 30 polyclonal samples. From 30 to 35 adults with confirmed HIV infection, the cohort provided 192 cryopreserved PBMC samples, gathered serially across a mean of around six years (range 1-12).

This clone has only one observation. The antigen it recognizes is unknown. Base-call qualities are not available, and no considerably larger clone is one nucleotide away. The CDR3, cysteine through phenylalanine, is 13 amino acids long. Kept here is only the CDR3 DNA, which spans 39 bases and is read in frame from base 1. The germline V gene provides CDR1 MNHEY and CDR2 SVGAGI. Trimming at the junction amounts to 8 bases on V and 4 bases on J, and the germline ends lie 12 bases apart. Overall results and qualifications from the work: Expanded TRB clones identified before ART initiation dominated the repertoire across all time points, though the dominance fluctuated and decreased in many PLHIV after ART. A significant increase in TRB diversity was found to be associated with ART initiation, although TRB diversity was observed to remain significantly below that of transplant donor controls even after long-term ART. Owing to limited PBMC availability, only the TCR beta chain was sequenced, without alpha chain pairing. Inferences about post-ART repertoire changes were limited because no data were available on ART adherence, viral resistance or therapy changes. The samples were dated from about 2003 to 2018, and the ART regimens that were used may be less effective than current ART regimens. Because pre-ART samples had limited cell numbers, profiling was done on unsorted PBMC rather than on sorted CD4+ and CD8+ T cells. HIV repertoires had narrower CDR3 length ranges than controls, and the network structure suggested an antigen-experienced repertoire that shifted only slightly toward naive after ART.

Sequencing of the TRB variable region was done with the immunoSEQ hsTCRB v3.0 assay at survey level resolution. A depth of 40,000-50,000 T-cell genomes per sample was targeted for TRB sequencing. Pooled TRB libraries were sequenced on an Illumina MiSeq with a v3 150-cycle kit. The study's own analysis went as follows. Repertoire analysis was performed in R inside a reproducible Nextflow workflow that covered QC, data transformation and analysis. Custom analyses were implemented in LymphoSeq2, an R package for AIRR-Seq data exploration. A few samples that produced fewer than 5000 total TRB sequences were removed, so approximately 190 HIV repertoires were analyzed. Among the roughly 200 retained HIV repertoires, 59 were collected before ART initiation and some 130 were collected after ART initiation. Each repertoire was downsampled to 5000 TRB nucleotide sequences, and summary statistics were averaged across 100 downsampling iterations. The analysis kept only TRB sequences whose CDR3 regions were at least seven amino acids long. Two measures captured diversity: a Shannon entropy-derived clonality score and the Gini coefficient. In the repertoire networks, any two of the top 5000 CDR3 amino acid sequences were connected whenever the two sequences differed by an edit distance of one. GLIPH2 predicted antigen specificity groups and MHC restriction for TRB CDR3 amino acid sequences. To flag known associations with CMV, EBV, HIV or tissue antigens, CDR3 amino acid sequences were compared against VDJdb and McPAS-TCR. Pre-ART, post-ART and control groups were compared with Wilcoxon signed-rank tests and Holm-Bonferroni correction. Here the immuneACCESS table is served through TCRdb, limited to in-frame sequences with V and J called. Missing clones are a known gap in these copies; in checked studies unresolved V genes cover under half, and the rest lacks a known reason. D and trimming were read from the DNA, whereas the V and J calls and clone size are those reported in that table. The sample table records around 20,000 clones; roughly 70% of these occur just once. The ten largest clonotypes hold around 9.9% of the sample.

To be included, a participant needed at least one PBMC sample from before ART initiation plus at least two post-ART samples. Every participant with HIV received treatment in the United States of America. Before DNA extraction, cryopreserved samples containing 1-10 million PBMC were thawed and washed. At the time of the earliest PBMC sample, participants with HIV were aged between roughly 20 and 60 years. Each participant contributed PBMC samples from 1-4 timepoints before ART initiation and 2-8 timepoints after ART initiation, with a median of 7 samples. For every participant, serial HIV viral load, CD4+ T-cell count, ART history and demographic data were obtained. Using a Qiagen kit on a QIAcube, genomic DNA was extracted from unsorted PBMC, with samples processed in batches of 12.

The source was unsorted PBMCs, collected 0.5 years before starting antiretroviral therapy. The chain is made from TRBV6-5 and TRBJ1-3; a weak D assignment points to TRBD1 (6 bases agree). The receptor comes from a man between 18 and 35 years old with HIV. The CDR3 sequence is CASRTEVGNTIYF. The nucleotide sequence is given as TGTGCCAGCCGGACAGAGGTGGGAAACACCATATATTTT.